These T cell receptor beta chains were read from a single sample in a study of Ad26.COV2.S vaccination and SARS-CoV-2 variants. Using immunoSEQ multiplex PCR, the repertoire was profiled, and TCRdb retains in-frame clones only, with some absent. Of around 300,000 clones listed, about 88% are singletons. Sequences were derived from peripheral blood, sampled in a trial of Ad26.COV2.S vaccine versus placebo. The receptors come from a person between 18 and 59 years old who received the Ad26.COV2.S COVID-19 vaccine or a placebo. Each CDR3 is given with its conserved first and last residue. The D gene is left open where the match is weak. Size tells how often a clone was seen (once, few, many) or the class of an expanded clone, and some rows leave it out.

TRBV6-5	NA	TRBD2	TRBJ2-3	CANSVTGGSSDTQYF	TGTGCCAATAGCGTGACGGGCGGGAGCTCAGATACGCAGTATTTT
TRBV6-2/TRBV6-3	NA	NA	TRBJ2-7	CASIPTPGPYEQYF	TGTGCCAGCATCCCGACCCCTGGCCCCTACGAGCAGTACTTC
TRBV5-1	NA	TRBD1	TRBJ1-2	CASSTGQGGYGYTF	TGCGCCAGCAGTACAGGACAGGGCGGCTATGGCTACACCTTC
TRBV28	NA	NA	TRBJ1-2	CATSWAEGRGGYTF	TGTGCCACTTCGTGGGCTGAAGGTCGTGGAGGCTACACCTTC
TRBV12-3/TRBV12-4	NA	NA	TRBJ1-2	CASSRLAGDGYTF	TGTGCCAGCAGCCGATTGGCAGGGGATGGCTACACCTTC
TRBV5-1	once	NA	TRBJ1-2	CASSYSPPGYTF	TGCGCCAGCAGCTATAGTCCCCCTGGCTACACCTTC
TRBV5-4	few	NA	TRBJ1-5	CASSLDGQPQHF	TGTGCCAGCAGCTTAGACGGTCAGCCCCAGCATTTT
TRBV4-2	NA	NA	TRBJ2-2	CASSQDHAPGELFF	TGTGCCAGCAGCCAAGATCACGCCCCCGGGGAGCTGTTTTTT
TRBV6-2/TRBV6-3	NA	NA	TRBJ1-6	CASSYLAGGANSPLHF	TGTGCCAGCAGTTACCTGGCCGGAGGAGCGAATTCACCCCTCCACTTT
TRBV6-5	NA	NA	TRBJ2-7	CASSTMYEQYF	TGTGCCAGCAGTACAATGTACGAGCAGTACTTC
TRBV25-1	NA	TRBD2	TRBJ2-1	CASSGILAGGNEQFF	TGTGCCAGCAGCGGAATACTAGCGGGAGGCAATGAGCAGTTCTTC
TRBV30	NA	NA	TRBJ1-5	CAWSRDSGQPQHF	TGTGCCTGGAGTAGGGATAGTGGGCAGCCCCAGCATTTT
TRBV11-2	NA	NA	TRBJ1-1	CASSLAGENTEAFF	TGTGCCAGCAGCTTAGCTGGCGAGAACACTGAAGCTTTCTTT
TRBV27	NA	NA	TRBJ2-1	CASSPGRDGTYNEQFF	TGTGCCAGCAGCCCCGGCCGGGACGGTACCTACAATGAGCAGTTCTTC
TRBV7-9	once	NA	TRBJ1-4	CASSPPTGPRGTNEKLFF	TGTGCCAGCAGCCCACCGACAGGACCAAGGGGAACTAATGAAAAACTGTTTTTT
TRBV5-4	NA	TRBD2	TRBJ2-5	CASSSPGEGFAGTQYF	TGTGCCAGCAGCTCGCCGGGGGAGGGCTTCGCGGGGACCCAGTACTTC
TRBV15	NA	NA	TRBJ2-2	CASRGLNTGELFF	TGTGCCTCCAGAGGGCTAAACACCGGGGAGCTGTTTTTT
TRBV28	NA	NA	TRBJ2-7	CASTPSVDSYEQYF	TGTGCCAGCACCCCCTCTGTTGACTCCTACGAGCAGTACTTC
TRBV3-1/TRBV3-2	many	TRBD1	TRBJ1-2	CASSHPEGQGASGYTF	TGTGCCAGCAGCCACCCCGAGGGACAGGGGGCAAGTGGCTACACCTTC
TRBV27	NA	NA	TRBJ2-7	CASSFGLGNNEQYF	TGTGCCAGCAGTTTCGGTCTGGGCAATAACGAGCAGTACTTC
TRBV7-9	NA	TRBD1	TRBJ1-1	CASSFRRRTGGAITEAFF	TGTGCCAGCAGCTTCCGCCGTAGGACAGGGGGCGCGATCACTGAAGCTTTCTTT
TRBV15	NA	NA	TRBJ1-1	CATSRPVEGNTEAFF	TGTGCCACCAGCAGACCCGTTGAGGGGAACACTGAAGCTTTCTTT
TRBV6-2/TRBV6-3	NA	NA	TRBJ2-7	CASSTVGGTGHREYF	TGTGCCAGCAGTACCGTCGGGGGGACAGGCCATAGGGAGTACTTC
TRBV6-2/TRBV6-3	NA	NA	TRBJ1-1	CASSQLMGGRTEAFF	TGTGCCAGCAGCCAACTGATGGGGGGGAGGACTGAAGCTTTCTTT
TRBV25-1	NA	TRBD2	TRBJ2-1	CASSERLAGDNEQFF	TGTGCCAGCAGTGAACGGCTAGCGGGTGACAATGAGCAGTTCTTC
TRBV30	NA	TRBD1	TRBJ2-3	CAWRPGQGWDTQYF	TGTGCCTGGAGACCGGGACAGGGTTGGGATACGCAGTATTTT
TRBV7-6	NA	NA	TRBJ2-5	CASSGGRQELVETQYF	TGTGCCAGCAGCGGGGGCCGGCAGGAGCTAGTAGAGACCCAGTACTTC
TRBV5-1	NA	NA	TRBJ1-1	CASRGGNRVMNTEAFF	TGCGCCAGCAGGGGGGGTAACAGGGTAATGAACACTGAAGCTTTCTTT
TRBV4-1	NA	TRBD1	TRBJ2-7	CASSLLQGAFYEQYF	TGCGCCAGCAGCCTACTGCAGGGGGCGTTCTACGAGCAGTACTTC
TRBV28	NA	NA	TRBJ1-2	CAGGTGTQNYGYTF	TGTGCCGGGGGAACCGGGACCCAGAACTATGGCTACACCTTC
TRBV14	NA	NA	TRBJ2-1	CASSQHSEQFF	TGTGCCAGCAGCCAGCACAGTGAGCAGTTCTTC
TRBV6-6	NA	NA	TRBJ1-4	CASSLGQGREKLFF	TGTGCCAGCAGCCTCGGGCAGGGCCGGGAAAAACTGTTTTTT
TRBV7-9	NA	NA	TRBJ1-2	CASSLLTDYGYTF	TGTGCCAGCAGCTTATTGACGGACTATGGCTACACCTTC
TRBV7-2	NA	NA	TRBJ1-2	CASSLEARRDYGYTF	TGTGCCAGCAGCTTAGAGGCACGGCGGGACTATGGCTACACCTTC
TRBV4-1	NA	TRBD1	TRBJ2-7	CASGPIAGQGSYEQYF	TGCGCCAGCGGCCCCATAGCAGGACAGGGCTCCTACGAGCAGTACTTC
TRBV29-1	NA	NA	TRBJ2-1	CSVEENSYNEQFF	TGCAGCGTTGAAGAAAACAGCTACAATGAGCAGTTCTTC